The 29 T cell receptor beta chains below were found in one sample sequenced in a study of graft-versus-host responses after intestinal transplantation. These receptors lack a known antigen. Profiled with immunoSEQ multiplex PCR; TCRdb holds only in-frame clones, not every one. The sample holds around 130,000 clones, around 90% seen once. The material sequenced was unstimulated CD4+ T cells sorted from spleen or lymph node cells, taken before intestinal transplant. These receptors came from a human donor who received an intestinal transplant.

The chain uses TRBV7-2 and TRBJ1-2; D unclear. The CDR3 spans 12 residues. The germline V and J ends were trimmed by 5 bases and 7 bases, with 11 bases remaining between them. Germline assignment: CDR1 SGHTA and CDR2 FQGNSA. Here the CDR3 reads CASSAMGGGYTF. CDR3 nucleotide sequence: TGTGCCAGCAGCGCTATGGGTGGTGGCTACACCTTC.

The genes are TRBV11-3 and TRBJ1-2, with unresolved D. The ends were cut back, 0 bases at V and 7 bases at J, with 9 bases in the middle. Germline V gives CDR1 SGHNT, CDR2 YENEEA. This CDR3 has 13 amino acids. The CDR3 DNA reads as TGTGCCAGCAGCTTAGACCGAGGTACTGGCTACACCTTC. This translates into CASSLDRGTGYTF.

The CDR3 reads CASSAIRDRAAFF. The CDR3 DNA sequence: TGTGCCAGCAGTGCAATCCGGGACAGGGCGGCTTTCTTT. The chain carries TRBV6-1 and TRBJ1-1, with 9 bases matching TRBD1. This CDR3 contains 13 residues. Losses at the gene ends were 4 bases for V and 11 bases for J; bases not matched to a gene: 8. Germline CDR1 is MNHNS and CDR2 is SASEGT.

This chain connects TRBV5-6 to TRBJ2-5; the match to TRBD1 covers 8 bases. This CDR3 is built from 15 residues. V lost 4 bases to trimming and J lost 2 bases; unmatched junction nucleotides: 7. Germline V gives CDR1 SGHDT, CDR2 YYEEEE. CDR3 in DNA: TGTGCCAGCAGCCCGTCGACAGGGGTACAAGAGACCCAGTACTTC. This gives the protein CASSPSTGVQETQYF.

This clone is a singleton in its sample. The chain combines TRBV2 with TRBJ2-6, with D perhaps TRBD1 or TRBD2 (5 bases each). The germline V gene encodes CDR1 SNHLY and CDR2 FYNNEI. The CDR3 is made up of 18 amino acids. CDR3: CASGRKPQAVAGANVLTF. As DNA, the CDR3 is TGTGCTTCGGGGCGAAAGCCGCAGGCGGTGGCTGGGGCCAACGTCCTGACTTTC.

The chain links TRBV4-1 to TRBJ1-2; 9 nucleotides line up with TRBD1. The length of the CDR3 is 16 residues. Looked up from germline, CDR1 is MGHRA and CDR2 is YSYEKL. J lost 4 bases, V lost 2 bases, and 8 bases had no gene match. The CDR3 sequence is CASSQLQGADLYGYTF. In nucleotides, the CDR3 is TGCGCCAGCAGCCAACTACAGGGGGCCGACCTCTATGGCTACACCTTC.

This sequence joins TRBV2 and TRBJ2-7; 13 positions match TRBD2. With V trimmed by 6 bases and J by 3 bases, 5 bases remained unmatched. This CDR3 comprises 15 residues. The germline CDR1 and CDR2 sequences are SNHLY and FYNNEI. CDR3 protein: CASRRTSGGNYEQYF. The CDR3 nucleotides are TGTGCCAGCAGAAGGACTAGCGGGGGAAACTACGAGCAGTACTTC. The whole variable domain, filled in from reference TRBV2 and TRBJ2-7, reads EPEVTQTPSHQVTQMGQEVILRCVPISNHLYFYWYRQILGQKVEFLVSFYNNEISEKSEIFDDQFSVERPDGSNFTLKIRSTKLEDSAMYFCASRRTSGGNYEQYFGPGTRLTVT.

The chain employs TRBV5-8 and TRBJ1-2; 7 positions agree with TRBD1. Trimming cost V 4 bases and J 2 bases; bases outside gene matches: 8. The CDR3 covers 15 residues. From germline, CDR1 is SGHTS and CDR2 YDEGEE. CDR3 nucleotides: TGTGCCAGCAGCGCGCGACAGGGAGGGAACTATGGCTACACCTTC. Translated, it gives CASSARQGGNYGYTF.

The genes are TRBV5-1 and TRBJ2-1, with D perhaps TRBD2 (6 bases). Trimming took 3 bases from V and 10 from J, leaving 11 bases between them. This CDR3 contains 12 residues. The germline V gene has CDR1 SGHRS and CDR2 YFSETQ. CDR3 amino acids: CASSSASAEQFF. DNA of the CDR3: TGCGCCAGCAGCTCGGCTAGCGCCGAGCAGTTCTTC.

This chain connects TRBV11-3 to TRBJ2-5; 10 bases fit TRBD2. In germline, CDR1 is SGHNT, CDR2 YENEEA. Germline trimming cut 2 bases from V and 3 bases from J; bases unmatched to any gene: 3. The CDR3 is made up of 15 amino acids. CDR3 DNA: TGTGCCAGCAGCTTACCTAGCGGGGGAAAAGAGACCCAGTACTTC. It is translated as CASSLPSGGKETQYF.

A single count supports this clone. This chain links TRBV5-6 with TRBJ2-7; tentative D call: TRBD1 (6 bases). V was cut by 1 base and J by 1 base, with 15 bases left in between. This CDR3 has 16 residues. Germline CDR1 reads SGHDT; CDR2 reads YYEEEE. CDR3 nucleotides: TGTGCCAGCAGCTTGACACAGGGAGCCCTATCCTACGAGCAGTACTTC. Its protein is CASSLTQGALSYEQYF.

This chain links TRBV2 with TRBJ2-2; 14 bases agree with TRBD2. CDR1 is SNHLY and CDR2 is FYNNEI in the germline V gene. Losses at the gene ends were 6 bases for V and 6 bases for J; bases not matched to a gene: 0. The CDR3 has 14 residues. The CDR3 sequence is CASRGLAGAGELFF. DNA for the CDR3: TGTGCCAGCAGGGGACTAGCGGGAGCCGGGGAGCTGTTTTTT.

Only one count was recorded for this clone. This chain links TRBV5-4 with TRBJ1-2; 8 nucleotides match TRBD1. The CDR3 runs to 16 residues. V gave up 5 bases and J gave up 3 bases; unmatched junction bases: 12. Per the germline V gene, CDR1 is SGHNT and CDR2 is YYREEE (reference sequence). The CDR3 DNA is TGTGCCAGCAGACATGAGACAGGGGCTAGGGACTATGGCTACACCTTC. Translation gives CASRHETGARDYGYTF.

This rearrangement joins TRBV5-1 to TRBJ1-4; the D gene is possibly TRBD1 (6 bases). V was shortened by 0 bases and J by 8 bases, with 20 bases between the two germline ends. The CDR3 loop spans 17 amino acids. Germline loops: CDR1 SGHRS, CDR2 YFSETQ. CDR3 nucleotides: TGCGCCAGCAGCTTGGACGGCGCGGGGGGCTCTGGGGAAAAACTGTTTTTT. Translating it yields CASSLDGAGGSGEKLFF.

V gene TRBV10-3 combines with J gene TRBJ1-2, with D possibly TRBD1 on 5 matching bases. In germline, CDR1 is ENHRY, CDR2 SYGVKD. V was pared by 11 bases and J by 2 bases, with 18 bases between. CDR3 length: 14 residues. CDR3 sequence: CASHGGAPNYGYTF. CDR3 DNA sequence: TGTGCCTCTCACGGAGGGGCGCCCAACTATGGCTACACCTTC.

The V call is TRBV14, the J call TRBJ1-1; possible D gene TRBD1, 5 bases. The CDR3 contains 16 residues. Looked up from germline, CDR1 is SGHDN and CDR2 is FVKESK. Deletions cut 4 bases from V and 5 bases from J, with 20 bases between. The CDR3: CASSPGGWGWGTEAFF. The CDR3 DNA sequence: TGTGCCAGCAGCCCCGGTGGGTGGGGCTGGGGTACTGAAGCTTTCTTT.

This rearrangement joins TRBV7-9 to TRBJ2-2; 7 positions match TRBD1. The CDR3 consists of 14 residues. From germline, CDR1 is SEHNR and CDR2 FQNEAQ (reference sequence). Trimming removed 2 bases from V and 7 bases from J; junction bases left unmatched: 4. The CDR3 region has the DNA TGTGCCAGCAGCTTATCGCGGACAGGCGGGGAGCTGTTTTTT. Amino acid sequence: CASSLSRTGGELFF.

V gene TRBV7-9 combines with J gene TRBJ2-1; D gene unclear. This CDR3 spans 14 amino acids. V was cut by 0 bases and J by 9 bases, with 12 bases left in between. Germline CDR1 and CDR2: SEHNR and FQNEAQ (reference sequence). For the CDR3, the DNA is TGTGCCAGCAGCTTAGCGTGGGCTCGGAGTGAGCAGTTCTTC. Its protein is CASSLAWARSEQFF.

This chain joins TRBV7-9 and TRBJ1-3, with 7 bases aligning to TRBD1. The length of the CDR3 is 16 residues. Germline V lookup: CDR1 SEHNR, CDR2 FQNEAQ (reference sequence). V was pared by 0 bases and J by 6 bases, with 8 bases of the junction left unmatched. CDR3 in amino acids: CASSLAAGGAENTIYF. For the CDR3, the DNA is TGTGCCAGCAGCTTAGCCGCAGGGGGAGCCGAAAACACCATATATTTT.

The gene calls are TRBV4-1 and TRBJ2-5; D might be TRBD2 (5 bases). With 2 bases removed from V and 7 bases from J, the gap between germline ends came to 14 bases. Germline values: CDR1 MGHRA, CDR2 YSYEKL. The CDR3 is 14 residues long. This CDR3 is CASSQSAPSGTQYF. The CDR3 DNA follows: TGCGCCAGCAGCCAATCCGCCCCCAGCGGGACCCAGTACTTC.

This chain links TRBV9 with TRBJ1-2, with unresolved D. Germline V CDR1 and CDR2: SGDLS, YYNGEE. The CDR3 runs 13 residues. V shed 7 bases and J shed 1 base, with 11 bases lying between them. CDR3 residues: CASSEQSNYGYTF. As DNA, the CDR3 is TGTGCCAGCTCGGAACAAAGTAACTATGGCTACACCTTC.

V gene TRBV6-5 combines with J gene TRBJ2-3, with 11 bases lining up with TRBD2. This CDR3 has 15 amino acids. V was clipped by 6 bases and J by 7 bases; unmatched bases: 9. Germline CDR1 and CDR2: MNHEY and SVGAGI. The CDR3 here is CASRFLTSGGNTQYF. CDR3 nucleotides: TGTGCCAGCAGATTCCTCACTAGCGGGGGTAATACGCAGTATTTT.

The V and J genes are TRBV6-1 and TRBJ1-1, with a tentative D call TRBD1 (5 bases). Germline assignment: CDR1 MNHNS and CDR2 SASEGT. V was shortened by 7 bases and J by 2 bases, with 11 bases between the two germline ends. There are 13 residues in the CDR3. The CDR3 bases are TGTGCCAGCACTGGGACCTCTAACACTGAAGCTTTCTTT. Amino acids: CASTGTSNTEAFF.

The CDR3 DNA sequence: TGTGCCAGCAGCTTGGGACAGCTCGTACCCCGAGGCGTAGAGCAGTTCTTC. Protein product: CASSLGQLVPRGVEQFF. This chain joins TRBV5-6 and TRBJ2-1; D might be TRBD1 (5 bases). This CDR3 contains 17 residues. V lost 0 bases, J lost 10 bases, and 23 bases lay in between. The germline V gene encodes CDR1 SGHDT and CDR2 YYEEEE.

The CDR3 spells CASSAMGSNEKLFF. The CDR3 bases are TGCGCCAGCAGCGCCATGGGGTCTAATGAAAAACTGTTTTTT. The chain recombines TRBV5-1 with TRBJ1-4; D not certain. Germline V gene sequence: CDR1 SGHRS, CDR2 YFSETQ. This CDR3 contains 14 residues. V was clipped by 4 bases and J by 3 bases, with 10 bases between them.

The chain joins TRBV7-9 to TRBJ1-1, with TRBD1 matching over 7 bases. The length of the CDR3 is 15 residues. The trim removed 2 bases at V and 1 base at J, leaving 4 bases unmatched. Looked up from germline, CDR1 is SEHNR and CDR2 is FQNEAQ (reference sequence). The CDR3: CASSLRGQTNTEAFF. The CDR3 region has the DNA TGTGCCAGCAGCTTAAGGGGACAGACGAACACTGAAGCTTTCTTT. The full variable domain, completed using reference TRBV7-9 and TRBJ1-1, is DTGVSQNPRHKITKRGQNVTFRCDPISEHNRLYWYRQTLGQGPEFLTYFQNEAQLEKSRLLSDRFSAERPKGSFSTLEIQRTEQGDSAMYLCASSLRGQTNTEAFFGQGTRLTVV.

The rearrangement links TRBV5-1 to TRBJ1-1; 7 positions match TRBD1. The CDR3 loop spans 14 amino acids. CDR1 is SGHRS, CDR2 YFSETQ, per germline. V trimming: 5 bases; J trimming: 4 bases; junction bases outside the gene matches: 8. This chain's CDR3 is CASSSQGMITEAFF. For the CDR3, the DNA is TGCGCCAGCAGTTCACAGGGGATGATCACTGAAGCTTTCTTT.

The J gene is TRBJ2-3, the V gene TRBV29-1, with D tentatively TRBD1 or TRBD2 (5 bases each). Trimming pared 5 bases from V and 4 bases from J, leaving 19 bases between. From germline, CDR1 is SQVTM and CDR2 ANQGSEA. This CDR3 has 15 residues. For the CDR3, the DNA is TGCAGCGTTAAACCGGGACGATCGTCCGCAGATACGCAGTATTTT. Amino acid sequence: CSVKPGRSSADTQYF.

The chain links TRBV15 to TRBJ2-7, with D tentatively TRBD2 (6 bases). Germline assignment: CDR1 LNHNV and CDR2 YYDKDF (reference sequence). The V end lost 0 bases, the J end lost 0 bases, and 9 bases lay between the germline ends. This CDR3 region has 15 residues. The chain's CDR3 is CATSRDRGNSYEQYF. CDR3 bases: TGTGCCACCAGCAGAGATCGGGGGAACTCCTACGAGCAGTACTTC.